This T cell receptor beta chain was sequenced during a study of PD-L1 blockade in urothelial cancer. Study as a whole: About nine tenths of the roughly 29 patients were men with bladder-origin urothelial cancer.

Germline trimming cut 8 bases from V and 1 base from J; bases unmatched to any gene: 11. Germline V gene lookup returns CDR1 ENHRY and CDR2 SYGVKD. The CDR3 is made up of 17 amino acids. TCRdb's copy holds only in-frame clones and misses some; the assay was immunoSEQ multiplex PCR. The sample has about 24,000 clones, roughly nine tenths seen once. Per patient, between 1 and 8 samples were collected at pretreatment and on-treatment time points. V is TRBV10-3 and J is TRBJ2-1; 10 bases line up with TRBD2. This TCR was sampled from a man aged 50 or older with urothelial cancer. This specimen was PBMCs, taken around atezolizumab (anti-PD-L1) treatment. In DNA form, the CDR3 reads TGTGCCATCTCCGAGGGTAGCGGGAGGAAGTCCTACAATGAGCAGTTCTTC. Amino acids: CAISEGSGRKSYNEQFF.